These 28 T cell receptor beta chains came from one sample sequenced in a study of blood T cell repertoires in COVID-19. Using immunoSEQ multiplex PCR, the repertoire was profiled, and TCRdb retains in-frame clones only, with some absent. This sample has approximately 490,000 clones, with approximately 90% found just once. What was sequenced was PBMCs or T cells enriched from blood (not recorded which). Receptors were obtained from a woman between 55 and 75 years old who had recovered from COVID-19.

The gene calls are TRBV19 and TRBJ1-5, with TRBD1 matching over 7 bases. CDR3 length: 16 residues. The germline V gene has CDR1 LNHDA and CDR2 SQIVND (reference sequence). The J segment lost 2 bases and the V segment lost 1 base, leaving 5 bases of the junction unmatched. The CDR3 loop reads CASSIATGTGNQPQHF. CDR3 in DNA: TGTGCCAGTAGTATAGCCACCGGGACAGGCAATCAGCCCCAGCATTTT.

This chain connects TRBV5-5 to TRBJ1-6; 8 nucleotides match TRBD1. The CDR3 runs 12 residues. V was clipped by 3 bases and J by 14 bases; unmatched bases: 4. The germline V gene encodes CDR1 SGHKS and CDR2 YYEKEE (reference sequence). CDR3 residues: CASSWDRRALHF. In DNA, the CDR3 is TGTGCCAGCAGCTGGGACAGGAGGGCCCTCCACTTT.

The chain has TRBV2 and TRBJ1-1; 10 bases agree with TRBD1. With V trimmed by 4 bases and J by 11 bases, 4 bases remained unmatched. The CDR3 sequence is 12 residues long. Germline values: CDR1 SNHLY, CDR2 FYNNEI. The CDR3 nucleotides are TGTGCCAGCAGTGGGTGGGGACAGGGGGCTTTCTTT. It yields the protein CASSGWGQGAFF.

The CDR3 region has the DNA TGTGCCAGTACCTACACTCCGAGGGGGGGAAATCAGCCCCAGCATTTT. Its translation: CASTYTPRGGNQPQHF. V and J are TRBV19 and TRBJ1-5; D might be TRBD1 (6 bases). From germline, CDR1 is LNHDA and CDR2 SQIVND (reference sequence). The CDR3 is made up of 16 amino acids. Between the trimmed V and J ends, which lost 7 bases and 4 bases, there was a span of 20 bases.

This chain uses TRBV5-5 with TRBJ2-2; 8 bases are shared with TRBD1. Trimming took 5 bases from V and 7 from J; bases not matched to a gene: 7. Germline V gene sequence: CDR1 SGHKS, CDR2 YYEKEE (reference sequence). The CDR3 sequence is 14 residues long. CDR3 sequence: CASRMDRAVGELFF. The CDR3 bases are TGTGCCAGCAGAATGGACAGGGCCGTCGGGGAGCTGTTTTTT.

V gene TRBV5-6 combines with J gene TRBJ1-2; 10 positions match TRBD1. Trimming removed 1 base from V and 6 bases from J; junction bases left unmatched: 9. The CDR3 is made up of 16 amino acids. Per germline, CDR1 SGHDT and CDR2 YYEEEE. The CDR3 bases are TGTGCCAGCAGCTTGAAGGGGACAGGGGTCTATCATGGCTACACCTTC. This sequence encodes CASSLKGTGVYHGYTF.

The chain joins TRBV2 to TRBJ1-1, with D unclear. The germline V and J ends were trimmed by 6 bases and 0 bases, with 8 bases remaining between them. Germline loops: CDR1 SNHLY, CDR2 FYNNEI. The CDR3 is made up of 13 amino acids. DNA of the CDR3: TGTGCCAGCAGGGTAGAAATGAACACTGAAGCTTTCTTT. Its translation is CASRVEMNTEAFF.

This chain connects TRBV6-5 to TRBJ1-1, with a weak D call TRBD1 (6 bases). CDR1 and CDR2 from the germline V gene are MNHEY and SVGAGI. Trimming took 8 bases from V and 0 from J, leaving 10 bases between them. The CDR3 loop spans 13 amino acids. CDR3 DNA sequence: TGTGCCAGCTCAGGACAGATGAACACTGAAGCTTTCTTT. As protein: CASSGQMNTEAFF.

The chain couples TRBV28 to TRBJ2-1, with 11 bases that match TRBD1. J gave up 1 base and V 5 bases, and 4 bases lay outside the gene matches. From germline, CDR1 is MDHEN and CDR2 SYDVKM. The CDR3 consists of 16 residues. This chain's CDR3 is CASSKGTGGSYNEQFF. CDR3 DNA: TGTGCCAGCAGTAAAGGGACAGGGGGTTCCTACAATGAGCAGTTCTTC.

For the CDR3, the DNA is TGTGCCAGCAGCTTACGACCGGGACAAACGATAACTGAAGCTTTCTTT. Protein: CASSLRPGQTITEAFF. The chain joins TRBV7-6 to TRBJ1-1; D might be TRBD1 (6 bases). This CDR3 is built from 16 residues. The germline V gene encodes CDR1 SGHVS and CDR2 FNYEAQ. V was clipped by 2 bases and J by 5 bases, with 18 bases between them.

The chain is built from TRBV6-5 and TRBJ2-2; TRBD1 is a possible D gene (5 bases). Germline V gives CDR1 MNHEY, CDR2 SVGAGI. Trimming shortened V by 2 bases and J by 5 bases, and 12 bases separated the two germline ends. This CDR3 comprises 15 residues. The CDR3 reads CASSYVFAGTGELFF. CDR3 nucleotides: TGTGCCAGCAGTTACGTATTCGCAGGGACCGGGGAGCTGTTTTTT.

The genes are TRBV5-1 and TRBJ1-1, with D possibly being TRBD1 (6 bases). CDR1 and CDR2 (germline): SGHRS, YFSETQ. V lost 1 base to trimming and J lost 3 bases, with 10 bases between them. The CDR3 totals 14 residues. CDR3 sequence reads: CASSLRGGDTEAFF. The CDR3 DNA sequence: TGCGCCAGCAGCTTGCGAGGGGGAGACACTGAAGCTTTCTTT.

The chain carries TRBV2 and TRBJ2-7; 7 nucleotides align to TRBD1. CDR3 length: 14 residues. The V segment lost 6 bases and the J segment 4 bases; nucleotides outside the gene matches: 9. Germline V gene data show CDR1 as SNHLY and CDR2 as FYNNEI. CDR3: CASSVGLGQYEQYV. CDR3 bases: TGTGCCAGCAGCGTAGGGCTGGGACAGTACGAGCAGTACGTC.

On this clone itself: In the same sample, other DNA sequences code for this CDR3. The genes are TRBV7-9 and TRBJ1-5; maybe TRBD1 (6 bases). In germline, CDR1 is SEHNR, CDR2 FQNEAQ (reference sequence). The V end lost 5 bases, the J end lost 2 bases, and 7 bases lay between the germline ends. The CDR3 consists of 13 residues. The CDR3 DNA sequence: TGTGCCAGCAGCCCAGGGGGCAATCAGCCCCAGCATTTT. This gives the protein CASSPGGNQPQHF.

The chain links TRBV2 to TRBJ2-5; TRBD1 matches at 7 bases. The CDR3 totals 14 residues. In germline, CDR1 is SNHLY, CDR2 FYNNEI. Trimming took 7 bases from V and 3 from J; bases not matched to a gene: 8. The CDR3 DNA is TGTGCCAGCATGGCAAACAGGGGCGAAGAGACCCAGTACTTC. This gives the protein CASMANRGEETQYF.

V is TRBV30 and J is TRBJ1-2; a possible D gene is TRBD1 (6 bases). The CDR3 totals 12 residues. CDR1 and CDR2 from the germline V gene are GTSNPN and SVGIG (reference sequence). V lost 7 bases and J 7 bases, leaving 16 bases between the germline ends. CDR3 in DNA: TGTGCCTCGGATCGGGGGGCAGTTGGCTACACCTTC. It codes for CASDRGAVGYTF.

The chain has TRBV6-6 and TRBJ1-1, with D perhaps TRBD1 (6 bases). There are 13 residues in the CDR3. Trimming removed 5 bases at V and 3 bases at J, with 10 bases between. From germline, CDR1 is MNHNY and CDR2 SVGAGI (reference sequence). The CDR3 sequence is CASSIDRYTEAFF. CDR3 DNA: TGTGCCAGCAGTATCGACAGGTACACTGAAGCTTTCTTT.

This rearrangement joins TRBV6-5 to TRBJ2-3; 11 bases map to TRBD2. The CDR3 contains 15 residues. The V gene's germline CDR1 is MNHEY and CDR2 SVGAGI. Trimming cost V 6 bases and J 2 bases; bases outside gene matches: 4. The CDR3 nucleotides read TGTGCCAGCAGCCCGACTAGCGGGGACACAGATACGCAGTATTTT. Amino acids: CASSPTSGDTDTQYF.

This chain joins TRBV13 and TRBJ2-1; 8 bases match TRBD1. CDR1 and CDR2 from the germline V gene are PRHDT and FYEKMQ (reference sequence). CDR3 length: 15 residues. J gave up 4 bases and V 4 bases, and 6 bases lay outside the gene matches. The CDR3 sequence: CASSSPGQAYNEQFF. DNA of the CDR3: TGTGCCAGCAGCTCCCCGGGACAGGCATACAATGAGCAGTTCTTC.

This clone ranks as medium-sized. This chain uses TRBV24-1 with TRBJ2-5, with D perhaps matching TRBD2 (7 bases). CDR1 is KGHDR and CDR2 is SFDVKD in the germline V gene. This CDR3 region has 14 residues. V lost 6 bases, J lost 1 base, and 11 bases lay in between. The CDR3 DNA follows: TGTGCCACCAGTAGGGGGGGGGCCCAAGAGACCCAGTACTTC. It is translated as CATSRGGAQETQYF.

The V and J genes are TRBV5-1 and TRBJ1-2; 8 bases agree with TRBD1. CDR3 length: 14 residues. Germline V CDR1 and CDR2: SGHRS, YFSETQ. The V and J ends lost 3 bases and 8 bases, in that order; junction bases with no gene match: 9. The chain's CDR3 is CASSSLTGGRGYTF. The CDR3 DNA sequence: TGCGCCAGCAGCTCACTAACAGGGGGACGGGGCTACACCTTC.

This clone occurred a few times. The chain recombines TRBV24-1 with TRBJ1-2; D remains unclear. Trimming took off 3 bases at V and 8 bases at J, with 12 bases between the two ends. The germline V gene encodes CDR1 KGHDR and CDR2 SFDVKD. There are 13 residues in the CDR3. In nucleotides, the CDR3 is TGTGCCACCAGTGATCCGGGTATAAAGGGCTACACCTTC. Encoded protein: CATSDPGIKGYTF.

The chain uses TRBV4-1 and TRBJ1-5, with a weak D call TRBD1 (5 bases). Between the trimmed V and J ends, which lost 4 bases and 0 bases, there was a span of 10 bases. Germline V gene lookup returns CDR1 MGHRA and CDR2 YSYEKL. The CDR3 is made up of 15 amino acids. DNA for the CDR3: TGCGCCAGCAGCCTCGGCAGGGTTAGCAATCAGCCCCAGCATTTT. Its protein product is CASSLGRVSNQPQHF.

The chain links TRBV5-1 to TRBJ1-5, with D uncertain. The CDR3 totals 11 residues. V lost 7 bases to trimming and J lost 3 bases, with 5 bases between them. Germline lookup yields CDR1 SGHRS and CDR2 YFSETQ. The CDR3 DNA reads TGCGCCAGCTACTACAATCAGCCCCAGCATTTT. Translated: CASYYNQPQHF.

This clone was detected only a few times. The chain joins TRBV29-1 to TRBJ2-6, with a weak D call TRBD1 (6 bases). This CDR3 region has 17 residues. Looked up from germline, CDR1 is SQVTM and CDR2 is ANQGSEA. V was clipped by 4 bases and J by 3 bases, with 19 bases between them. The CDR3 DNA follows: TGCAGCGTTGGAGGGGGACAATGGACATATGGGGCCAACGTCCTGACTTTC. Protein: CSVGGGQWTYGANVLTF.

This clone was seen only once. The CDR3 DNA is TGTGCCAGCAGCCGAAATACGGGCAGGGTGGACGAGCAGTACTTC. Its translation is CASSRNTGRVDEQYF. The V gene is TRBV16, the J gene TRBJ2-7, with D perhaps TRBD1 (5 bases). Germline V gene data show CDR1 as KGHSY and CDR2 as FQNENV. Trimming stripped 4 bases from V and 5 bases from J, with 18 bases between. The CDR3 consists of 15 residues. Full variable domain (outside the CDR3, taken from reference TRBV16 and TRBJ2-7): GEEVAQTPKHLVRGEGQKAKLYCAPIKGHSYVFWYQQVLKNEFKFLISFQNENVFDETGMPKERFSAKCLPNSPCSLEIQATKLEDSAVYFCASSRNTGRVDEQYFGPGTRLTVT.

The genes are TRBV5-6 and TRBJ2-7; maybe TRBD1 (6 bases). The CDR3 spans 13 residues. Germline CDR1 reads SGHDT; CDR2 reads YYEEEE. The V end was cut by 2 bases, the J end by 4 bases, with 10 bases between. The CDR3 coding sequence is TGTGCCAGCAGCTTCGGGACATTTTACGAGCAGTACTTC. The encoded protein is CASSFGTFYEQYF.

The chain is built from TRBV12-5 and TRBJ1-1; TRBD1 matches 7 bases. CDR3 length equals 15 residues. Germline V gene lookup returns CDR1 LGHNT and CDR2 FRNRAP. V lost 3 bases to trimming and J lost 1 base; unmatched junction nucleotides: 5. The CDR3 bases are TGTGCTAGTGGTTTAGAAGACAGGGCGAACACTGAAGCTTTCTTT. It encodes CASGLEDRANTEAFF.